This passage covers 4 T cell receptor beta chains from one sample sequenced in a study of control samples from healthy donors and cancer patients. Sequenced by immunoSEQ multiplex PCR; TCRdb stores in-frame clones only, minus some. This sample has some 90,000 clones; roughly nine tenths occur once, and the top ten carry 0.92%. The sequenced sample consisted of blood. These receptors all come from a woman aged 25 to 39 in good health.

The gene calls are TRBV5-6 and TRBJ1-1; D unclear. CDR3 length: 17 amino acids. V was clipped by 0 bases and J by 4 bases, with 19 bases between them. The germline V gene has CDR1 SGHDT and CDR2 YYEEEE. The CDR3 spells CASSLAASFQPSTEAFF. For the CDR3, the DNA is TGTGCCAGCAGCTTGGCTGCTTCGTTTCAGCCTTCCACTGAAGCTTTCTTT.

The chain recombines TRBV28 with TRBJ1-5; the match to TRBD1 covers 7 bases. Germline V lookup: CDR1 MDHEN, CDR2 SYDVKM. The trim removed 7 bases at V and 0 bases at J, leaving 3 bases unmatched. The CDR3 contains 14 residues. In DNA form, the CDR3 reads TGTGCCAGCAAGGAGGGGGCTAGCAATCAGCCCCAGCATTTT. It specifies CASKEGASNQPQHF.

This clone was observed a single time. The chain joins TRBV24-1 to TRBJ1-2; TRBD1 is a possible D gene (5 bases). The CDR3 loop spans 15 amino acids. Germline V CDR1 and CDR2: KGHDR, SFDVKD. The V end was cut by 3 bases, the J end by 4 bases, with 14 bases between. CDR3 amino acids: CATSDRTGGIYGYTF. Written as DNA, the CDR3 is TGTGCCACCAGTGATCGAACAGGAGGGATCTATGGCTACACCTTC.

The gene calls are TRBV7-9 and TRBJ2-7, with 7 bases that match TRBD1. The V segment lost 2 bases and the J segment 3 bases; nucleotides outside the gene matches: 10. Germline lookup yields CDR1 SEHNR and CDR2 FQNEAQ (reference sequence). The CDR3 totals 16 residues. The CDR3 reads CASSLSATGAIYEQYF. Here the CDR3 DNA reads TGTGCCAGCAGCTTATCGGCTACAGGGGCTATCTACGAGCAGTACTTC. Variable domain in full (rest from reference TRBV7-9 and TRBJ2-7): DTGVSQNPRHKITKRGQNVTFRCDPISEHNRLYWYRQTLGQGPEFLTYFQNEAQLEKSRLLSDRFSAERPKGSFSTLEIQRTEQGDSAMYLCASSLSATGAIYEQYFGPGTRLTVT.